Each of the 10 T cell receptor beta chains below was sequenced from the same sample in a study of T cells expressing NK-cell markers (TCRdb year 2020). The method was 5' RACE. The sequencer listed for this sample is Illumina HiSeq 2000. TCRdb reprocessed the raw reads; every CDR3 protein sequence is a single record, and DNA is not supplied. The sample table gives 500,000 to 700,000 distinct CDR3 sequences. The ten biggest clones cover approximately 4% of the sample. Source material: blood T cells: a sorted CD56 or NKG2C T cell subset, CD4+ or CD8+ T cells, or bulk PBMC T cells (not recorded which). These receptors were obtained from a man between 18 and 29 years old in good health. Donor details come from another sample of the same person, matched by shared clones.

This CDR3 is CASSLRTTSTDTQYF. The chain couples TRBV12-3 or TRBV12-4 to TRBJ2-3; TCRdb picks TRBD2, but there is no DNA to check that call. This CDR3 has 15 residues.

V and J are TRBV20-1 and TRBJ2-1. This CDR3 has 15 amino acids. Per germline, CDR1 DFQATT and CDR2 SNEGSKA (reference sequence). CDR3 residues: CSASIAESSYNEQFF.

J is TRBJ2-1 and V is TRBV5-1. Germline V gives CDR1 SGHRS, CDR2 YFSETQ. The CDR3 spans 11 residues. This CDR3 is CASRNSNEQFF.

The chain is built from TRBV30 and TRBJ2-7; TCRdb's assignment of TRBD1 cannot be checked, as there is no DNA. Germline values: CDR1 GTSNPN, CDR2 SVGIG (reference sequence). The CDR3 loop spans 14 amino acids. CDR3 sequence: CAWSVRSPGGEQYF.

The chain has TRBV6-5 and TRBJ2-3; checking the TCRdb D call of TRBD2 is not possible without DNA. Germline V CDR1 and CDR2: MNHEY, SVGAGI. CDR3 length equals 16 residues. The CDR3 sequence: CASSYVAGGPTDTQYF.

CDR3 sequence: CASNLGQGAIGELFF. V usage is TRBV25-1 and J usage is TRBJ2-2; the D gene TCRdb calls, TRBD1, cannot be checked with no DNA. This CDR3 has 15 residues. Germline V gene lookup returns CDR1 MGHDK and CDR2 SYGVNS.

This chain joins TRBV5-1 and TRBJ2-3; the TCRdb call, TRBD2, lacks DNA for checking. Germline CDR1 and CDR2: SGHRS and YFSETQ. The CDR3 has 15 amino acids. The CDR3 reads CASSLGLADTDTQYF.

This CDR3 is CSVEGNSGRVYNEQFF. The chain has TRBV29-1 and TRBJ2-1; checking the TCRdb D call of TRBD2 is not possible without DNA. Germline CDR1 is SQVTM and CDR2 is ANQGSEA. The CDR3 has 16 residues.

The rearrangement uses TRBV7-2 and TRBJ1-1; TCRdb's D gene call, TRBD1, goes unchecked for lack of DNA. This CDR3 is 12 amino acids long. In germline, CDR1 is SGHTA, CDR2 FQGNSA. This CDR3 is CASTGDTTEAFF.

This chain uses TRBV5-1 with TRBJ1-2; without DNA, the TCRdb call of TRBD1 cannot be checked. The CDR3 totals 14 residues. Germline V gene data show CDR1 as SGHRS and CDR2 as YFSETQ. The CDR3 loop is CASSPSTARYGYTF.